This T cell receptor beta chain was sequenced in a study of T cell changes during pregnancy in multiple sclerosis. This CDR3 comprises 12 residues. The ends lost 10 bases at V and 4 bases at J; junction bases unmatched: 5. Germline loops: CDR1 SGDLS, CDR2 YYNGEE. TCRdb's copy holds only in-frame clones and misses some; the assay was immunoSEQ multiplex PCR. This sample carries about 34,000 clones, 85% to 90% of them seen once, and the ten largest clones take about 3.8%. The chain is built from TRBV9 and TRBJ2-3, with 8 bases identical to TRBD1. Sequenced material: CD8+ T cells from peripheral blood mononuclear cells, taken in the third trimester of pregnancy. This sequence was found in a female donor with multiple sclerosis, enrolled in a pregnancy study. The CDR3 nucleotides read TGTGCCTCACAGGGGGTTGCAGATACGCAGTATTTT. Protein: CASQGVADTQYF.